The 2 T cell receptor beta chains listed next were all sequenced from one sample in a study of blood T cell repertoires in COVID-19. The table came from immunoSEQ multiplex PCR; TCRdb's copy has only in-frame clones and leaves some out. The profile shows over 400,000 clones, more than 80% of them singletons. Sequenced input: peripheral blood. The receptors here all came from a woman younger than 45 with active or convalescent COVID-19.

CDR3 bases: TGTGCCAGCAGTTCCCCACTAGCGGGAGGGGGAGATGAGCAGTTCTTC. Encoded protein: CASSSPLAGGGDEQFF. The chain is built from TRBV27 and TRBJ2-1, with TRBD2 matching over 13 bases. The CDR3 extends over 16 amino acids. CDR1 is MNHEY and CDR2 is SMNVEV in the germline V gene (reference sequence). Trimming at V came to 4 bases and at J to 8 bases, leaving 8 bases not matched to a gene.

The CDR3 here is CATSRRRGDSYNEQFF. DNA for the CDR3: TGTGCCACCAGCAGGAGACGCGGGGACTCCTACAATGAGCAGTTCTTC. The chain joins TRBV15 to TRBJ2-1; TRBD2 might be the D (6 bases). Germline V CDR1 and CDR2: LNHNV, YYDKDF (reference sequence). The CDR3 has 16 amino acids. V was clipped by 3 bases and J by 0 bases, with 12 bases between them.